This T cell receptor beta chain appears in the sequencing data of a study of blood T cells in healthy people across ages. To note about this clonotype: What it binds is not known.

V was cut by 7 bases and J by 2 bases, with 17 bases left in between. CDR3 length: 16 amino acids. Germline V lookup: CDR1 MNHEY, CDR2 SMNVEV (reference sequence). PCR was performed a second time for roughly 6 to 12 cycles using a sample-barcoded 5' primer and a J-beta primer mix. A 12-random-nucleotide template-switch adaptor tagged each cDNA molecule. TCRdb reanalysed the 5' RACE reads using MiXCR and keeps one entry per CDR3 protein. The sample shows just under 750,000 distinct CDR3 sequences, 22% of them seen only once. General observations from the study: PBMCs left unsorted prevented a conclusive naive versus antigen-experienced comparison. With age, beta diversity per million T cells declined roughly linearly, significantly by 30 to 50. Naive CD4+ cells and diversity were both higher in long-lived donors than in aged donors.

This TCR was sampled from a man between 65 and 80 years old in good health. This chain joins TRBV27 and TRBJ2-2, with a tentative D call TRBD2 (6 bases). Sequences were obtained from blood. The CDR3 is CASKRRGGVNTGELFF. The CDR3 DNA is TGTGCCAGCAAGCGGCGGGGTGGAGTCAACACCGGGGAGCTGTTTTTT.